These 5 T cell receptor beta chains originate from one sample sequenced in a study of PD-1 blockade in classical Hodgkin lymphoma. The sample's time point: cycle 4 day 1 (C4D1), after 6 weeks of nivolumab. Every patient had relapsed following autologous stem cell transplantation, and cohorts differed in brentuximab vedotin exposure. The protocol was immunoSEQ multiplex PCR, while the TCRdb copy is restricted to in-frame clones and leaves out a portion. Here the sample spans about 27,000 clones, over 55% being singletons. Sequences were derived from peripheral blood mononuclear cells (PBMCs), sampled before the fourth cycle of nivolumab. The receptors come from a human donor with classical Hodgkin lymphoma.

This clone was counted a few times. V and J are TRBV2 and TRBJ2-7; D possibly matches TRBD1 or TRBD2 (5 bases each). V was pared by 6 bases and J by 4 bases, with 10 bases between. Looked up from germline, CDR1 is SNHLY and CDR2 is FYNNEI. The CDR3 loop spans 12 amino acids. The CDR3 nucleotides are TGTGCCAGCAGGAGGGACCCGTACGAGCAGTACTTC. Protein product: CASRRDPYEQYF.

This rearrangement joins TRBV6-6 to TRBJ1-1, with D possibly matching TRBD1 (6 bases). The V end was cut by 6 bases, the J end by 4 bases, with 21 bases between. Germline V gene lookup returns CDR1 MNHNY and CDR2 SVGAGI (reference sequence). The CDR3 is 16 residues long. The CDR3 sequence is CASRPWGRGGGTEAFF. Here the CDR3 DNA reads TGTGCCAGCAGACCCTGGGGTCGGGGAGGGGGCACTGAAGCTTTCTTT.

The V gene is TRBV30, the J gene TRBJ2-1, with D maybe TRBD2 (5 bases). V was shortened by 8 bases and J by 2 bases, with 13 bases between the two germline ends. The germline V gene encodes CDR1 GTSNPN and CDR2 SVGIG (reference sequence). CDR3 length equals 13 residues. This CDR3 is CASGLLTYNEQFF. The CDR3 DNA sequence: TGTGCCAGTGGACTCCTGACCTACAATGAGCAGTTCTTC.

Only a few counts were recorded for this clone. The chain couples TRBV13 to TRBJ2-2; TRBD2 is a possible D gene (5 bases). The CDR3 extends over 15 amino acids. Germline V gene data show CDR1 as PRHDT and CDR2 as FYEKMQ (reference sequence). Trimming removed 0 bases from V and 5 bases from J, with 10 bases in between. The CDR3 here is CASSLGGRGTGELFF. The DNA for the CDR3 is TGTGCCAGCAGCTTAGGAGGGAGAGGGACCGGGGAGCTGTTTTTT.

The rearrangement links TRBV5-1 to TRBJ2-2, with D possibly TRBD2 on 6 matching bases. CDR1 and CDR2 (germline): SGHRS, YFSETQ. V lost 0 bases and J lost 5, with 11 bases in between. The CDR3 is made up of 15 amino acids. In nucleotides, the CDR3 is TGCGCCAGCAGCTTGGTGGAGGGAGGTACCGGGGAGCTGTTTTTT. Residues: CASSLVEGGTGELFF.